This TCR beta chain is drawn from a study of beta chain features in type 1 diabetes. Isolation of CD4+ naive, central memory, regulatory and stem cell-like memory cells was achieved by sorting via CD45RO/CCR7/CD25/CD127/CD95/CD27. Germline V gene data show CDR1 as SEHNR and CDR2 as FQNEAQ (reference sequence). V was clipped by 6 bases and J by 2 bases, with 18 bases between them. The CDR3 is made up of 16 amino acids. Of the isolated RNA, all was reverse transcribed, and so the sequenced material was expressed TCRB transcripts. Sequenced by immunoSEQ multiplex PCR; TCRdb stores in-frame clones only, minus some. The repertoire has a few hundred thousand clones, roughly 9.6% of them found once; the top ten carry 0.015% to 0.02%.

The chain employs TRBV7-9 and TRBJ2-3; the D gene is possibly TRBD1 (5 bases). This TCR was sampled from a woman in her thirties in good health. The sample taken for sequencing was naive CD4+ T cells from blood. The CDR3 is CASRSPHGAATDTQYF. CDR3 DNA sequence: TGTGCCAGCAGATCCCCCCATGGGGCAGCCACAGATACGCAGTATTTT.